This TCR beta chain stems from a study of regulatory T cells in long-lasting Graves disease. Sequencing libraries for TCR beta were prepared with iRepertoire HTBI primers and Arm-PCR of CDR3 regions. TCRdb independently ran MiXCR on the multiplex PCR reads; one entry per CDR3 protein. Here the sample spans roughly 420,000 distinct CDR3 sequences, roughly 15% being singletons. This sample's time point: newly diagnosed GD, antithyroid drugs for less than 3 months. Researchers made the TCR library from RNA that was extracted from PBMCs. The patients were drawn from one endocrinology department in Xi'an, China. Regarding the study as a whole: Possibly, accuracy suffered from the small sample size.

This clonotype has a single count. Its antigen remains unknown. The CDR3 covers 18 residues. V gave up 5 bases and J gave up 3 bases, with 20 bases separating them. CDR1 SEHNR and CDR2 FQNEAQ come from the germline V gene (reference sequence). The sample also formed part of further work on T cells in Graves' hyperthyroidism and ophthalmopathy. That publication notes: In the first-round RT-PCR of the TCR CDR3, the HTBI primer set was used.

This clonotype was sampled from a woman between 18 and 29 years old with Graves disease. The chain combines TRBV7-9 with TRBJ1-6, with D possibly TRBD1 on 6 matching bases. The source material was peripheral blood mononuclear cells (PBMCs), sampled at new diagnosis, from a patient treated with antithyroid drugs. The DNA for the CDR3 is TGTGCCAGCAGCGGACCCGTTGCGACAGGAAGCTATAATTCACCCCTCCACTTT. It codes for CASSGPVATGSYNSPLHF. The variable domain in full, with the rest retrieved from reference TRBV7-9 and TRBJ1-6, is DTGVSQNPRHKITKRGQNVTFRCDPISEHNRLYWYRQTLGQGPEFLTYFQNEAQLEKSRLLSDRFSAERPKGSFSTLEIQRTEQGDSAMYLCASSGPVATGSYNSPLHFGNGTRLTVT.